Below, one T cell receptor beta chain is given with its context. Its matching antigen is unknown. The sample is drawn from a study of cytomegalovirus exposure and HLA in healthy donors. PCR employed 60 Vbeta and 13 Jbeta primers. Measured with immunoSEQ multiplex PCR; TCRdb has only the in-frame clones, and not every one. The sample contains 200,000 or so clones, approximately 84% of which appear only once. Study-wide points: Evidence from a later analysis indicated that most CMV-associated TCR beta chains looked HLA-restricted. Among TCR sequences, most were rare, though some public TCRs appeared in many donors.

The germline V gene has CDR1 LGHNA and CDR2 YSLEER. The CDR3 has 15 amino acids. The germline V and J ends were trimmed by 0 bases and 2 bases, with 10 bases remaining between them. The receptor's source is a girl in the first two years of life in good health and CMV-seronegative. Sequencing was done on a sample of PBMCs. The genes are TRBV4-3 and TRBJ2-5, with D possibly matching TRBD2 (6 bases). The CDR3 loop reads CASSQEGGSQETQYF. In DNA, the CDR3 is TGCGCCAGCAGCCAAGAGGGAGGCAGTCAAGAGACCCAGTACTTC.